A single T cell receptor beta chain is shown here with its context. Its antigen is unknown. The identical CDR3 is also encoded by other nucleotide sequences in the sample. The sample originates from a study of shared clonotypes between healthy human individuals. The CDR3 consists of 13 residues. From germline, CDR1 is MNHNY and CDR2 SVGAGI (reference sequence). Trimming removed 2 bases at V and 6 bases at J, with 9 bases between. The study's findings and limits: Some naive CD4 clonotypes, roughly 4.8%, turned up in common across several donors. Exclusively blood specimens were collected; tissue repertoires likely differ.

The data were produced by immunoSEQ multiplex PCR, yet TCRdb's version contains in-frame clones alone and is incomplete. The table shows 2 million to 3 million clones, with over 85% occurring only once. This TCR came from a young man in good health. This chain uses TRBV6-6 with TRBJ2-3; D is possibly TRBD2 (7 bases). The sequencing sample was made of naive CD4+ T cells sorted from blood. Subset given: CD45RA+ positively selected. As DNA, the CDR3 is TGTGCCAGCAGTTACCGGGGGGCGGATACGCAGTATTTT. Its translation is CASSYRGADTQYF.